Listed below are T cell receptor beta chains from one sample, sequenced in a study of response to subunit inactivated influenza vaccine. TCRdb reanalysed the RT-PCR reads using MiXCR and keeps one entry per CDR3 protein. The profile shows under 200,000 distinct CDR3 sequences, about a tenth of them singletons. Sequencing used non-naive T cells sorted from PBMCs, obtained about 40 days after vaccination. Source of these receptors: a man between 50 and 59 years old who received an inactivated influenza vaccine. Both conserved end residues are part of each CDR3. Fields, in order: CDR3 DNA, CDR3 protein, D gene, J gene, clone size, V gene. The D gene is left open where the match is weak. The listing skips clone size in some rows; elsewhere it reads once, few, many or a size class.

TGTGCCAGCAGCTCCCTAGCGGGACATGATACGCAGTATTTT CASSSLAGHDTQYF TRBD2 TRBJ2-3 many TRBV13
TGTGCCAGCAAAACGTGGGCAGGTTACACTGAAGCTTTCTTT CASKTWAGYTEAFF - TRBJ1-1 - TRBV7-2
TGTGCCAGCAGTTCGCGGGTTCGGTATAATGAGCAGTTCTTC CASSSRVRYNEQFF - TRBJ2-1 - TRBV6-5
TGTGCCAGCTCACAAAGGATGAATCAGCCCCAGCATTTT CASSQRMNQPQHF - TRBJ1-5 few TRBV18
TGTGCCAGCAGCCCGCCCGGACTAGCGGGAGGGTTGCAGTTCTTC CASSPPGLAGGLQFF TRBD2 TRBJ2-1 many TRBV7-2
TGTGCCAGCAGTCCCATGGCAGGCGCCCAAGAGACCCAGTACTTC CASSPMAGAQETQYF - TRBJ2-5 few TRBV28
TGTGCCACCAGTGAAAACAGGGGCAATCAGCCCCAGCATTTT CATSENRGNQPQHF - TRBJ1-5 - TRBV24-1
TGCAGTGCTAGTGGCGACAGGGGGAAACAAGAGACCCAGTACTTC CSASGDRGKQETQYF TRBD1 TRBJ2-5 few TRBV20-1
TGCGCCAGCAGCCACCAGTCGGGTTGGGATGGCTACACCTTC CASSHQSGWDGYTF - TRBJ1-2 - TRBV4-1
TGTGCCAGCAGTTTCCGGACTAGCAACTCGGAGACCCAGTACTTC CASSFRTSNSETQYF TRBD2 TRBJ2-5 many TRBV27
TGTGCCAGCAGCTCTCCTAACAGCAATGAGCAGTTCTTC CASSSPNSNEQFF - TRBJ2-1 - TRBV7-2
TGTGCCAGCAGCCTACATCGGGACACTGAAGCTTTCTTT CASSLHRDTEAFF - TRBJ1-1 - TRBV6-1
TGTGCCATCAAACCGGGACAGTCCCGTCGAGTCTGTCAGCCCCAGCATTTT CAIKPGQSRRVCQPQHF TRBD1 TRBJ1-5 many TRBV5-5
TGCAGTGCTAGATGGCGGGGGGCCCAGGGCGGGCAGTTCTTC CSARWRGAQGGQFF TRBD2 TRBJ2-1 - TRBV20-1
TGTGCCAGCAGTTACTCGGGACAGGGGGCCTATCAGCCCCAGCATTTT CASSYSGQGAYQPQHF TRBD1 TRBJ1-5 many TRBV6-6
TGTGCCAGCAGTCTTGGGGGGCCACCGAGCCAGCCCCAGCATTTT CASSLGGPPSQPQHF - TRBJ1-5 - TRBV6-1
TGTGCCAGCAGCCTAACTACGAACACCGGGGAGCTGTTTTTT CASSLTTNTGELFF - TRBJ2-2 many TRBV7-2
TGTGCCAGCAGCTTAGTTGGTCTCACCGGGGAGCTGTTTTTT CASSLVGLTGELFF - TRBJ2-2 - TRBV11-3
TGTGCCAGCAGCGGCGGGGGGGCTACCTACAATGAGCAGTTCTTC CASSGGGATYNEQFF TRBD2 TRBJ2-1 few TRBV12-3/TRBV12-4
TGTGCCAGCAGTACTTCCCCGGCTCGAGGAAGGGGCAATCAGCCCCAGCATTTT CASSTSPARGRGNQPQHF - TRBJ1-5 - TRBV25-1
TGTGCCAGCAGAAGGGGTTCAACTAATGAAAAACTGTTTTTT CASRRGSTNEKLFF - TRBJ1-4 - TRBV2
TGTGCCAGCGGGGGACTAGCGGGGGGGATGCACAATGAGCAGTTCTTC CASGGLAGGMHNEQFF TRBD2 TRBJ2-1 few TRBV7-9
TGTGCCATCAGCCCCGGGACTAGCGGGGATTCTCTAGCCAAAAACATTCAGTACTTC CAISPGTSGDSLAKNIQYF TRBD2 TRBJ2-4 - TRBV10-3
TGTGCCAGCAGTTACTCGGGGTATTGGACTGAAGCTTTCTTT CASSYSGYWTEAFF - TRBJ1-1 many TRBV6-5
TGTGCCAGCAGCTTCCGGGACAGGAACACTGAAGCTTTCTTT CASSFRDRNTEAFF TRBD1 TRBJ1-1 many TRBV7-2
TGTGCCAGCAGTTTAAGGATTTGGGCGGGGGGGCCTGGGGCCAACGTCCTGACTTTC CASSLRIWAGGPGANVLTF TRBD2 TRBJ2-6 - TRBV27
TGTGCCAGCAGTTTCCAGGTCGGAGGGTACAATGAGCAGTTCTTC CASSFQVGGYNEQFF - TRBJ2-1 - TRBV27
TGTGCCAGCAGCAGGACAGGCGAAGCTTTCTTT CASSRTGEAFF TRBD1 TRBJ1-1 many TRBV7-9
TGTGCCAGCAGCTCAATAGTAGGTGAGCAGTTCTTC CASSSIVGEQFF - TRBJ2-1 many TRBV7-2
TGTGCCAGCAGTTTAAGGACAGGGGGGGGACAGCCCCAGCATTTT CASSLRTGGGQPQHF TRBD1 TRBJ1-5 - TRBV28
TGTGCCAGCAGCGCGACAGGGGTTGAAGCTTTCTTT CASSATGVEAFF TRBD1 TRBJ1-1 - TRBV9
TGTGCCAGCAGCTTTCTCCAAGACTATGGCTACACCTTC CASSFLQDYGYTF - TRBJ1-2 many TRBV7-9
TGTGCCATCAGTGACCCCTCTTCGTACGTTCGGTACTTC CAISDPSSYVRYF - TRBJ2-7 few TRBV10-3
TGTGCCAGCAGCTCCACCGGACAGGGAGGGACTGGGGCCAACGTCCTGACTTTC CASSSTGQGGTGANVLTF - TRBJ2-6 many TRBV11-1
TGTGCCAGCAGCTATACGGGGCCCTACTACGAGCAGTACTTC CASSYTGPYYEQYF - TRBJ2-7 few TRBV11-2
TGTGCCAGCAGCCAATTAGGTGGCCCAGATACGCAGTATTTT CASSQLGGPDTQYF - TRBJ2-3 - TRBV4-2
TGTGCCAGCAGCCACCTGCGGACAGTCTACGAGCAGTACTTC CASSHLRTVYEQYF - TRBJ2-7 many TRBV11-2
TGTGCCTCTTGGGAGCAGGGTACATACAATGAGCAGTTCTTC CASWEQGTYNEQFF - TRBJ2-1 few TRBV10-3
TGCAGCGTTAACAGGGGACCAGGAAACACCATATATTTT CSVNRGPGNTIYF TRBD1 TRBJ1-3 - TRBV20-1
TGTGCCTGGAGTACTCCGGCTAGCGGAATTCTAGATACGCAGTATTTT CAWSTPASGILDTQYF TRBD2 TRBJ2-3 - TRBV30